The 27 T cell receptor beta chains below all came from one sample that was sequenced in a study of T cell responses to AZD1222 COVID-19 vaccine. The data were produced by immunoSEQ multiplex PCR, yet TCRdb's version contains in-frame clones alone and is incomplete. Here the sample spans about 150,000 clones, 80% to 95% being singletons. The starting material was peripheral blood, obtained on day 0 of AZD1222 vaccination. These receptors originate from an adult in good health.

The rearrangement joins TRBV18 to TRBJ2-5; no definite D call. CDR3 length equals 14 residues. The germline V gene has CDR1 KGHSH and CDR2 LQKENI. The V end lost 6 bases, the J end lost 3 bases, and 14 bases lay between the germline ends. The CDR3 coding sequence is TGTGCCAGCTCCCCCCGAGCAAGAAAAGAGACCCAGTACTTC. Its translation is CASSPRARKETQYF.

This rearrangement joins TRBV3-1 (or the pseudogene TRBV3-2) to TRBJ2-6, with D maybe TRBD1 (6 bases). V lost 4 bases, J lost 4 bases, and 11 bases lay in between. Germline CDR1 reads LGHDT; CDR2 reads YNNKEL (reference sequence). The CDR3 spans 15 residues. Here the CDR3 reads CASSLRGPGANVLTF. CDR3 DNA: TGTGCCAGCAGCCTCAGGGGTCCCGGGGCCAACGTCCTGACTTTC.

CDR3 sequence (DNA): TGTGCCAGCTCACCACCGGGGGGGGGTAGTAATCAGCCCCAGCATTTT. It yields the protein CASSPPGGGSNQPQHF. The chain couples TRBV18 to TRBJ1-5; D possibly corresponds to TRBD1 (5 bases). The CDR3 has 16 amino acids. CDR1 is KGHSH, CDR2 LQKENI, per germline. Trimming removed 0 bases from V and 4 bases from J, with 13 bases in between.

The chain recombines TRBV2 with TRBJ1-2; no definite D call. The germline V gene has CDR1 SNHLY and CDR2 FYNNEI. The V and J ends lost 2 bases and 4 bases respectively, with 17 bases between them. The CDR3 totals 16 residues. CDR3 loop: CASSESKQFLPYGYTF. Written as DNA, the CDR3 is TGTGCCAGCAGTGAATCGAAACAGTTCCTCCCCTATGGCTACACCTTC.

Comment on this clone: This sample includes further DNA sequences coding for the same CDR3. V usage is TRBV6-5 and J usage is TRBJ2-5; the match to TRBD1 covers 12 bases. Germline values: CDR1 MNHEY, CDR2 SVGAGI. This CDR3 has 15 residues. J was trimmed by 5 bases and V by 5 bases; bases with no gene match: 6. Here the CDR3 DNA reads TGTGCCAGCAGTCCTGGGACAGGGGGCTGGGAGACCCAGTACTTC. This encodes CASSPGTGGWETQYF.

This rearrangement joins TRBV18 to TRBJ2-4, with TRBD1 identical over 7 bases. The CDR3 runs 14 residues. CDR1 is KGHSH and CDR2 is LQKENI in the germline V gene. The trim removed 2 bases at V and 4 bases at J, leaving 2 bases unmatched. CDR3: CASSPRQGKNIQYF. In DNA, the CDR3 is TGTGCCAGCTCACCAAGACAGGGTAAAAACATTCAGTACTTC.

This rearrangement joins TRBV21-1 to TRBJ2-7; the table names TRBD2, a call not compared with the DNA. TRBV21-1 corresponds to a pseudogene. This CDR3 has 18 residues. The DNA of the CDR3 is TGTGCCAGCAGCAACTTGGGACTTGCCTTGAGGAGCTCCTACGAGCAGTACTTC. This codes for CASSNLGLALRSSYEQYF.

The chain couples TRBV30 to TRBJ2-2, with 8 bases that match TRBD1. Germline loops: CDR1 GTSNPN, CDR2 SVGIG (reference sequence). J gave up 2 bases and V 5 bases, and 7 bases lay outside the gene matches. This CDR3 contains 15 residues. CDR3 amino acids: CAWEQGVGNTGELFF. CDR3 bases: TGTGCCTGGGAACAGGGGGTAGGAAACACCGGGGAGCTGTTTTTT.

This chain uses TRBV29-1 with TRBJ1-2; TRBD1 matches at 10 bases. CDR1 is SQVTM, CDR2 ANQGSEA, per germline. Trimming removed 7 bases from V and 1 base from J; junction bases left unmatched: 3. The CDR3 consists of 13 residues. CDR3 coding DNA: TGCAGCGCCCGGGACAGGGGTAACTATGGCTACACCTTC. Protein sequence: CSARDRGNYGYTF.

This chain joins TRBV7-2 and TRBJ2-7, with TRBD2 matching 9 bases. Per the germline V gene, CDR1 is SGHTA and CDR2 is FQGNSA. The CDR3 length is 18 residues. V dropped 5 bases and J dropped 2; count of bases not matched to a gene: 16. The CDR3: CASSGGGPAGGLTYEQYF. Written as DNA, the CDR3 is TGTGCCAGCAGCGGGGGAGGTCCAGCGGGGGGCCTAACCTACGAGCAGTACTTC.

The gene calls are TRBV6-5 and TRBJ1-1; D gene unclear. Germline CDR1 reads MNHEY; CDR2 reads SVGAGI. The CDR3 is made up of 16 amino acids. The V and J ends lost 0 bases and 5 bases respectively, with 16 bases between them. The CDR3 DNA is TGTGCCAGCAGTTACTCGGCTTACGAGGCTACAACTGAAGCTTTCTTT. Amino acids: CASSYSAYEATTEAFF.

The gene calls are TRBV20-1 and TRBJ2-6; perhaps TRBD1 as D (5 bases). The CDR3 runs to 19 residues. In germline, CDR1 is DFQATT, CDR2 SNEGSKA (reference sequence). The V end was cut by 3 bases, the J end by 0 bases, with 21 bases between. The CDR3 loop is CSASMIIGQSTSGANVLTF. The CDR3 nucleotides read TGCAGTGCTAGTATGATAATCGGACAAAGTACCTCTGGGGCCAACGTCCTGACTTTC.

V is TRBV9 and J is TRBJ2-2, with D possibly matching TRBD1 (6 bases). CDR1 and CDR2 from the germline V gene are SGDLS and YYNGEE. V shed 4 bases and J shed 2 bases, with 12 bases lying between them. The CDR3 extends over 15 amino acids. CDR3 bases: TGTGCCAGCAGCCCTCAAGGGGGTAACACCGGGGAGCTGTTTTTT. It is translated as CASSPQGGNTGELFF.

The chain is built from TRBV9 and TRBJ1-6, with D possibly being TRBD1 (5 bases). Trimming removed 5 bases from V and 5 bases from J, with 11 bases in between. Germline V gene sequence: CDR1 SGDLS, CDR2 YYNGEE. The CDR3 sequence is 14 residues long. The CDR3 DNA reads TGTGCCAGCAGTACCGGGACGAATAATTCACCCCTCCACTTT. Encoded protein: CASSTGTNNSPLHF.

The chain is built from TRBV5-1 and TRBJ1-1; D possibly corresponds to TRBD1 (6 bases). The germline V and J ends were trimmed by 4 bases and 6 bases, with 19 bases remaining between them. This CDR3 has 15 residues. CDR1 and CDR2 from the germline V gene are SGHRS and YFSETQ. The CDR3 here is CASSLGHAATAEAFF. The DNA for the CDR3 is TGCGCCAGCAGCCTGGGACATGCCGCGACAGCTGAAGCTTTCTTT.

A remark on this clone: This CDR3 is also generated by other DNA sequences in the sample. The chain links TRBV30 to TRBJ2-7; 8 bases map to TRBD1. The V gene's germline CDR1 is GTSNPN and CDR2 SVGIG (reference sequence). This CDR3 has 14 amino acids. After removal of 0 bases from V and 0 bases from J, the junction contained 1 base not matched to a gene. The CDR3 DNA is TGTGCCTGGAGTGTAGGGACAGGCTCCTACGAGCAGTACTTC. It encodes CAWSVGTGSYEQYF.

V and J are TRBV6-2 or TRBV6-3 and TRBJ1-2; 7 bases align to TRBD1. Germline trimming cut 5 bases from V and 3 bases from J; bases unmatched to any gene: 0. Germline V gene lookup returns CDR1 MNHEY and CDR2 SVGEGT. The CDR3 contains 12 residues. CDR3 loop: CASSQGDYGYTF. DNA of the CDR3: TGTGCCAGCAGTCAGGGGGACTATGGCTACACCTTC.

The V call is TRBV20-1, the J call TRBJ2-1; D may be TRBD2 (6 bases). V was trimmed by 5 bases and J by 13 bases, leaving 15 bases between them. The CDR3 is 11 amino acids. CDR1 is DFQATT, CDR2 SNEGSKA, per germline (reference sequence). CDR3: CSAERTKAQFF. In DNA, the CDR3 is TGCAGTGCTGAAAGGACTAAAGCACAGTTCTTC.

The chain employs TRBV4-3 and TRBJ1-2; no firm D call. The CDR3 extends over 11 amino acids. Trimming took off 3 bases at V and 8 bases at J, with 7 bases between the two ends. Per germline, CDR1 LGHNA and CDR2 YSLEER. CDR3 DNA sequence: TGCGCCAGCAGCCAGTCGGGGGGCTACACCTTC. Translating gives CASSQSGGYTF.

The chain links TRBV12-5 to TRBJ2-2; no firm D call. Germline-derived CDR1 and CDR2 are LGHNT and FRNRAP. Trimming cost V 5 bases and J 3 bases, with 7 bases left between them. This CDR3 has 13 residues. CDR3 bases: TGTGCTAGTGGTCCGGCCTACACCGGGGAGCTGTTTTTT. It specifies CASGPAYTGELFF.

The J gene is TRBJ1-1, the V gene TRBV9; D not certain. The length of the CDR3 is 13 residues. Germline-derived CDR1 and CDR2 are SGDLS and YYNGEE. Deletions cut 0 bases from V and 2 bases from J, with 5 bases between. The DNA for the CDR3 is TGTGCCAGCAGCGTAGAGCTTAACACTGAAGCTTTCTTT. Its translation: CASSVELNTEAFF.

The chain carries TRBV4-2 and TRBJ1-1; the match to TRBD1 covers 11 bases. The CDR3 runs 18 residues. After removal of 5 bases from V and 4 bases from J, the junction contained 15 bases not matched to a gene. The germline V gene has CDR1 LGHNA and CDR2 YNFKEQ. CDR3 residues: CASSNPGTGGIWSTEAFF. As DNA, the CDR3 is TGTGCCAGCAGCAACCCTGGGACAGGGGGTATATGGTCCACTGAAGCTTTCTTT.

The gene calls are TRBV6-5 and TRBJ1-3, with 9 bases identical to TRBD1. The germline CDR1 and CDR2 sequences are MNHEY and SVGAGI. V dropped 4 bases and J dropped 4; count of bases not matched to a gene: 5. This CDR3 spans 15 amino acids. The CDR3 coding sequence is TGTGCCAGCAGTTCAGGACAGGGGCCGGGAAACACCATATATTTT. Protein: CASSSGQGPGNTIYF.

The chain joins TRBV19 to TRBJ2-3, with D possibly matching TRBD2 (5 bases). V lost 1 base and J 6 bases, leaving 11 bases between the germline ends. The germline gives CDR1 LNHDA, CDR2 SQIVND (reference sequence). The CDR3 is made up of 14 amino acids. CDR3: CASSIVSGSDTQYF. CDR3 sequence (DNA): TGTGCCAGTAGTATAGTCTCGGGATCCGATACGCAGTATTTT.

V and J are TRBV9 and TRBJ2-5; D tentatively reads TRBD1 or TRBD2 (5 bases each). CDR1 and CDR2 from the germline V gene are SGDLS and YYNGEE. The ends were cut back, 0 bases at V and 5 bases at J, with 11 bases in the middle. CDR3 length equals 14 residues. For the CDR3, the DNA is TGTGCCAGCAGCGTAGCCGGGACCGCGGAGACCCAGTACTTC. Amino acid sequence: CASSVAGTAETQYF.

This clone was seen a single time. The chain links TRBV2 to TRBJ2-7, with D possibly being TRBD2 (6 bases). The germline V and J ends were trimmed by 5 bases and 5 bases, with 13 bases remaining between them. The CDR3 spans 13 residues. Germline lookup yields CDR1 SNHLY and CDR2 FYNNEI. CDR3 in DNA: TGTGCCAGCAGTTGGGAGGCCAAGGACGAGCAGTACTTC. Its protein product is CASSWEAKDEQYF.

The chain joins TRBV19 to TRBJ2-2; no clear D. Germline CDR1 LNHDA, CDR2 SQIVND (reference sequence). V lost 7 bases and J 1 base, leaving 10 bases between the germline ends. The CDR3 sequence is 14 residues long. The CDR3 nucleotides read TGTGCCAGTAATTTGGGTGGGAACACCGGGGAGCTGTTTTTT. Amino acids: CASNLGGNTGELFF.